The sequence of this TCR beta chain was determined in a study of blood T cell repertoires in COVID-19. Data came from immunoSEQ multiplex PCR; TCRdb stores just in-frame clones and leaves some out. The sample contains roughly 80,000 clones, over 80% of which appear only once. This CDR3 has 14 amino acids. V was clipped by 7 bases and J by 3 bases, with 15 bases between them. CDR1 is SGHDT, CDR2 YYEEEE, per germline. The sample taken for sequencing was peripheral blood. The TCR originated in a middle-aged man with active COVID-19. The V and J genes are TRBV5-6 and TRBJ2-3, with D maybe TRBD2 (7 bases). The CDR3, as DNA: TGTGCCAGCTATGGCGGGGGCCTGACAGATACGCAGTATTTT. Translation gives CASYGGGLTDTQYF. The full variable domain, completed using reference TRBV5-6 and TRBJ2-3, is DAGVTQSPTHLIKTRGQQVTLRCSPKSGHDTVSWYQQALGQGPQFIFQYYEEEERQRGNFPDRFSGHQFPNYSSELNVNALLLGDSALYLCASYGGGLTDTQYFGPGTRLTVL.